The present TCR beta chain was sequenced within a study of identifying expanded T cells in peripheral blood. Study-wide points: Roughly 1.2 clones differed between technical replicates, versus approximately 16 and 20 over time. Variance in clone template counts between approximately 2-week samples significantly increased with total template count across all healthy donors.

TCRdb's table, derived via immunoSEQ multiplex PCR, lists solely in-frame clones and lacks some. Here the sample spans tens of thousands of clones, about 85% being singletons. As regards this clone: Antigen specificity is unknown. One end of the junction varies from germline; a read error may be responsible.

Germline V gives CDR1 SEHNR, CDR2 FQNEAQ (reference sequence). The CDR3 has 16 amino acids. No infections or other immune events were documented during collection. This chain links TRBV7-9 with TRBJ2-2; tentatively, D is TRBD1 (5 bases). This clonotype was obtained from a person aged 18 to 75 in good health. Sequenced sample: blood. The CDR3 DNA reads TGTGCCAACAGCCTGCAGGGAAGGTGGAACACCGGGGAGCTGTTTTTT. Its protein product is CANSLQGRWNTGELFF.